Sequencing of this T cell receptor (beta chain) was carried out in a study of identical twins. Only healthy Caucasians were enrolled as donors. cDNA carried unique molecular identifiers, and a universal primer site was added by template switching. Via MiXCR, TCRdb re-called the 5' RACE reads, giving one row per CDR3 protein. The repertoire holds 500,000 to 550,000 distinct CDR3 sequences, with 20% to 25% as singletons. These same records also appear under a second study, on yellow fever vaccine responses in identical twins. That paper adds: After vaccination, twins' T cell response reportedly seemed partly convergent, partly personalized.

The TCR comes from a woman aged 18-29 years in good health. Sequences were obtained from CD4+ T cells sorted from blood.

DNA of the CDR3: TGCGCCGCAGGGACTCCGCGGGAGACCCAGTACTTC. Amino acids: CAAGTPRETQYF. The chain couples TRBV10-2 to TRBJ2-5; possible D gene TRBD2, 6 bases. The CDR3 spans 12 residues. Germline loops: CDR1 WSHSY, CDR2 SAAADI. Trimming removed 11 bases at V and 5 bases at J, with 15 bases between.